Below, 14 T cell receptor beta chains from the same sample are listed, as sequenced in a study of T cells after yellow fever vaccination (dated by TCRdb to the late 2010s). Libraries were built with 5' RACE. TCRdb names Illumina NovaSeq 6000 as the instrument used. TCRdb applied fastp at Q25 and MiXCR to the public reads, then kept only in-frame beta chains. Rows with a matching CDR3 protein are joined into one entry that keeps the most common DNA and genes. For this sample the table gives around 260,000 distinct CDR3 sequences, of which about 5.2% were detected only once. In total, the top ten clones hold 3% to 4% of the sample. The treatment or condition label, as the study defines it: live attenuated yellow fever vaccine strain. Here the sequenced sample was CD4+ T cells sorted from PBMCs, taken on the day of the yellow fever booster vaccination. The receptors come from a man between 18 and 29 years old who received the YFV17D yellow fever vaccine.

This clonotype was seen a few times. The CDR3 sequence is CSAREEPYEQYV. CDR3 bases: TGCAGTGCTAGAGAGGAGCCCTACGAGCAGTACGTC. This chain joins TRBV20-1 and TRBJ2-7; D gene unclear. Germline CDR1 and CDR2: DFQATT and SNEGSKA (reference sequence). The length of the CDR3 is 12 residues. The germline V and J ends were trimmed by 0 bases and 2 bases, with 5 bases remaining between them.

This clonotype turned up a few times. J is TRBJ1-2 and V is TRBV28; TRBD1 aligns across 8 bases. Per the germline V gene, CDR1 is MDHEN and CDR2 is SYDVKM. The length of the CDR3 is 14 residues. With V trimmed by 2 bases and J by 8 bases, 7 bases remained unmatched. This CDR3 is CASSLPRGHHGYTF. The CDR3 region has the DNA TGTGCCAGCAGTTTACCCAGGGGGCATCACGGCTACACCTTC.

This clonotype was detected only a few times. This CDR3 reads CASSSQDTQYF. The CDR3 nucleotides read TGTGCCAGCAGCAGTCAAGATACGCAGTATTTT. The rearrangement links TRBV7-2 to TRBJ2-3; D is ambiguous. The CDR3 totals 11 residues. Between the trimmed V and J ends, which lost 5 bases and 5 bases, there was a span of 5 bases. Germline V gene sequence: CDR1 SGHTA, CDR2 FQGNSA.

The rearrangement uses TRBV6-2 or TRBV6-3 and TRBJ2-7; D gene unclear. CDR1 and CDR2 from the germline V gene are MNHEY and SVGEGT. The CDR3 covers 12 residues. Deletions cut 7 bases from V and 3 bases from J, with 10 bases between. CDR3 region: CASNGQNYEQYF. The CDR3 bases are TGTGCCAGCAACGGGCAGAACTACGAGCAGTACTTC.

This chain connects TRBV6-1 to TRBJ1-2; D call uncertain. The CDR3 runs 15 residues. Between the trimmed V and J ends, which lost 4 bases and 5 bases, there was a span of 17 bases. CDR1 is MNHNS, CDR2 SASEGT, per germline. As DNA, the CDR3 is TGTGCCAGCAGTGTAACCGTCAGAGTTGTTTATGGCTACACCTTC. Amino acid sequence: CASSVTVRVVYGYTF.

There are a few counts of this clonotype. The rearrangement joins TRBV7-6 to TRBJ2-5; D is undetermined. V shed 2 bases and J shed 5 bases, with 9 bases lying between them. Germline V lookup: CDR1 SGHVS, CDR2 FNYEAQ. The CDR3 length is 13 residues. Here the CDR3 reads CASSLFDAETQYF. The CDR3 region has the DNA TGTGCCAGCAGCTTATTTGATGCGGAGACCCAGTACTTC.

The chain employs TRBV7-3 and TRBJ2-7; D may be TRBD1 (6 bases). This CDR3 is built from 14 residues. Germline V gives CDR1 SGHTA, CDR2 FQGTGA. The ends were cut back, 2 bases at V and 6 bases at J, with 14 bases in the middle. CDR3 sequence (DNA): TGTGCCAGCAGCTTAGGCCAGGGGATGGGCGAGCAGTACTTC. It yields the protein CASSLGQGMGEQYF.

This clonotype occurred many times. The rearrangement joins TRBV7-2 to TRBJ2-7, with 8 bases aligning to TRBD2. J gave up 4 bases and V 5 bases, and 13 bases lay outside the gene matches. The CDR3 sequence is 16 residues long. Germline V CDR1 and CDR2: SGHTA, FQGNSA. CDR3 DNA sequence: TGTGCCAGCAGCCAGAGAACCGGGACTAGTATTTACGAGCAGTACTTC. This translates into CASSQRTGTSIYEQYF.

This clonotype was seen ten or more times. The chain links TRBV7-2 to TRBJ1-2; D gene uncertain. The CDR3 is made up of 13 amino acids. Germline V gene sequence: CDR1 SGHTA, CDR2 FQGNSA. V lost 1 base and J 2 bases, leaving 5 bases between the germline ends. CDR3 sequence: CASSLDGNYGYTF. In nucleotides, the CDR3 is TGTGCCAGCAGCTTAGATGGGAACTATGGCTACACCTTC. The variable domain in full, with the rest retrieved from reference TRBV7-2 and TRBJ1-2, is GAGVSQSPSNKVTEKGKDVELRCDPISGHTALYWYRQSLGQGLEFLIYFQGNSAPDKSGLPSDRFSAERTGGSVSTLTIQRTQQEDSAVYLCASSLDGNYGYTFGSGTRLTVV.

This clonotype appeared many times. The chain is built from TRBV7-9 and TRBJ1-1; D possibly corresponds to TRBD1 (5 bases). Germline CDR1 SEHNR, CDR2 FQNEAQ (reference sequence). V was clipped by 5 bases and J by 0 bases, with 13 bases between them. This CDR3 is 15 amino acids long. The CDR3 sequence is CASSRPGGMNTEAFF. CDR3 DNA: TGTGCCAGCAGCCGGCCGGGGGGGATGAACACTGAAGCTTTCTTT.

This clonotype was observed a few times. The CDR3 is CASSLFTGELFF. The CDR3 nucleotides are TGCGCCAGCAGTCTATTCACCGGGGAGCTGTTTTTT. This sequence joins TRBV5-1 and TRBJ2-2; D not certain. The germline V gene has CDR1 SGHRS and CDR2 YFSETQ. The ends were cut back, 5 bases at V and 4 bases at J, with 6 bases in the middle. CDR3 length: 12 amino acids.

This clonotype was counted a single time. The CDR3 DNA is TGTGCCAGCAGTTCTCGCCCCCCTTTTAATCCTGGAAACACCATATATTTT. Its translation: CASSSRPPFNPGNTIYF. V usage is TRBV6-6 and J usage is TRBJ1-3; D is undetermined. Germline V gives CDR1 MNHNY, CDR2 SVGAGI (reference sequence). Trimming removed 4 bases at V and 2 bases at J, with 18 bases between. The CDR3 runs 17 residues.

This clonotype has more than one count but fewer than ten. The rearrangement links TRBV9 to TRBJ1-6, with a tentative D call TRBD1 (5 bases). Germline V gene sequence: CDR1 SGDLS, CDR2 YYNGEE. V lost 0 bases, J lost 13 bases, and 11 bases lay in between. The CDR3 totals 13 residues. CDR3 DNA: TGTGCCAGCAGCGTAGCTTTCGGGGGGCCCCTCCACTTT. It encodes CASSVAFGGPLHF.

This clonotype was found many times. This rearrangement joins TRBV4-2 to TRBJ2-2, with D possibly matching TRBD1 (5 bases). CDR3 size: 16 residues. The ends were cut back, 0 bases at V and 6 bases at J, with 14 bases in the middle. CDR1 and CDR2 (germline): LGHNA, YNFKEQ. The CDR3 here is CASSQDGQGMSGELFF. The CDR3 DNA reads TGTGCCAGCAGCCAAGATGGCCAGGGCATGTCCGGGGAGCTGTTTTTT.